This T cell receptor beta chain was retrieved from a study of T-cell memory formation after mild COVID-19. TCRdb ran MiXCR on the 5' RACE reads and lists one entry per CDR3 protein. The table records 290,000 or so distinct CDR3 sequences, 19% of them present only once. This clonotype was counted between two and nine times. The CDR3 extends over 13 amino acids. Looked up from germline, CDR1 is MNHNY and CDR2 is SVGAGI (reference sequence). V was clipped by 4 bases and J by 6 bases, with 13 bases between them. Sequenced sample: PBMCs or a T cell subset sorted from them (not recorded which). This TCR was sampled from a man aged 18 to 35 who had mild COVID-19 (a few samples of this study predate the infection). Cell type and time point are not known. This sequence joins TRBV6-6 and TRBJ2-7; TRBD1 is a possible D gene (5 bases). The CDR3 is CASSWEGAVEQYF. The CDR3 DNA reads as TGTGCCAGCAGTTGGGAAGGGGCGGTCGAGCAGTACTTC.